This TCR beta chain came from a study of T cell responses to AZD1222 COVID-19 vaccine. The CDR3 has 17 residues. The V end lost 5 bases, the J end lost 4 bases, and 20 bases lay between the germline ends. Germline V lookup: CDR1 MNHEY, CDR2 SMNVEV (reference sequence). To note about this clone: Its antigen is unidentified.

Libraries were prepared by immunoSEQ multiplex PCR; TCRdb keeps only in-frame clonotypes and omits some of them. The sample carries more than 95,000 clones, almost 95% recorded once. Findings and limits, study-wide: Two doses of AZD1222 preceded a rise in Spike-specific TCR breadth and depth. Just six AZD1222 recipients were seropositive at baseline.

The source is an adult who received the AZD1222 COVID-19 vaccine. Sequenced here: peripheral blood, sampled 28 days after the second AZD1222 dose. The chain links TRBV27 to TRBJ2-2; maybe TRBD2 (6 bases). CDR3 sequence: CASSARTTPSPTGELFF. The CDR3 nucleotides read TGTGCCAGCAGTGCTCGGACTACTCCCAGTCCCACCGGGGAGCTGTTTTTT.